Given below is one T cell receptor (beta chain) in context. The specificity of this receptor is unknown. No clone much larger than this one lies a single base away; base qualities are absent. This entry comes from a study of blood T cell repertoires in COVID-19 (dated by TCRdb to 2019 to 2021). Notes on the research overall: Samples from collaborators originated in the United States, Italy and Spain and spanned both the acute and convalescent phases of COVID-19. The material from the prospective study consisted of cDNA or gDNA derived from T cells, B-cell-depleted T cells, or PBMCs. Deeply sampled blood TCRbeta repertoires from subjects exposed to, actively infected with, or recovered from COVID-19 were included in the dataset. The repertoires were released in a freely available public database meant as a resource for research on the immune response to SARS-CoV-2. The samples were drawn from the first 160 participants of the ongoing ImmuneRACE study and from under 1,500 subjects provided by 6 global collaborators. Sample metadata almost always included a de-identified subject ID, COVID-19 status, age in years and sex. Where available, HLA class I and class II types were taken from metadata supplied by the sample provider and were not determined by assay-based typing.

TCRbeta CDR3 regions were amplified from genomic DNA by means of the immunoSEQ Assay, a bias-controlled multiplex PCR. The authors processed their data as follows. The number of nucleated cells in each sample was estimated by amplification of reference gene primers within the assay. To quantify the absolute abundance of each unique TCRbeta CDR3 rearrangement, sequence reads were collapsed and filtered. For each sample, productive Simpson clonality was calculated as the square root of Simpson's diversity index across productive rearrangements. The immuneACCESS repertoire file appears here via TCRdb, limited to in-frame rearrangements. These files lack a portion of the clones; in checked studies, under half of the deficit traces to unresolved V genes, and the cause of the others is not known. V and J calls and clone size are those listed in that table; D and trimming were worked out from the DNA. The sample table shows around 200,000 clones, and around 84% are seen once. The top ten hold roughly 3% of the sample.

What the authors observed across the whole study: How much clinical and demographic metadata was included differed by source and by participant, and the metadata was provided uncurated.

Participants in the prospective study were enrolled through a virtual design, were aged roughly 18 to 90 years, and lived in under 25 United States geographic areas. In the prospective study, cohorts were assigned on the basis of participant-reported clinical history obtained from a screening survey and a study questionnaire. Recovered participants in ImmuneRACE Cohort 3 were defined as having two consecutive negative NP/OP PCR tests, clearance from a healthcare professional, or resolution of symptoms. Mobile phlebotomists in the prospective study collected whole blood, serum and a nasopharyngeal or oropharyngeal swab from every participant. Participants in the prospective study had the option to provide additional blood draws and questionnaires over a roughly 2-month period. Before DNA extraction, prospective study blood samples were shipped either frozen or at room temperature. From a lookup of the germline V gene, CDR1 and CDR2 are SGHTA and FQGNSA. The CDR3 runs 16 amino acids, cysteine and phenylalanine included. This entry keeps only the CDR3 DNA: 48 bases, framed from base 1. Unmatched junction bases come to 5, with V trimmed by 3 bases and J by 2 bases.

The sequence joins TRBV7-2 to TRBJ2-2; TRBD2 aligns with 8 central bases. Input material: PBMCs or T cells enriched from blood (not recorded which). This TCR was recovered from a woman younger than 45 who had recovered from COVID-19. The DNA sequence is TGTGCCAGCAGCTTGACCAGCGGGAGAAACACCGGGGAGCTGTTTTTT. Its protein is CASSLTSGRNTGELFF.